Each of the 22 T cell receptor beta chains below was sequenced from the same sample in a study of T cell responses to AZD1222 COVID-19 vaccine (dated by TCRdb to about 2021). In light of the paper, this sample's time point label describes: about 28 days (+/-7) after the second vaccine dose. Libraries were prepared through the immunoSEQ multiplex PCR assay. TCRdb stores this immuneACCESS table with in-frame sequences only. Part of the clones is absent; in the studies checked, under half of the shortfall reflects unresolved V genes, and no reason is known for the rest. This sample lists some 110,000 clones; 90% were detected once. In total, the top ten clones hold under 8.5% of the sample. This material consisted of peripheral blood, taken 28 days after the second AZD1222 dose. These TCRs come from an adult who received the AZD1222 COVID-19 vaccine.

V and J are TRBV6-1 and TRBJ1-6; maybe TRBD1 (5 bases). Germline values: CDR1 MNHNS, CDR2 SASEGT. V was pared by 0 bases and J by 10 bases, with 16 bases between. The CDR3 is made up of 16 amino acids. The CDR3 bases are TGTGCCAGCAGTGAAGCTGTGGGACGGCCGGAGTCACCCCTCCACTTT. Translating gives CASSEAVGRPESPLHF.

V and J are TRBV19 and TRBJ1-6; tentatively, D is TRBD1 (6 bases). V was pared by 5 bases and J by 10 bases, with 9 bases between. The CDR3 loop spans 12 amino acids. The germline gives CDR1 LNHDA, CDR2 SQIVND (reference sequence). The CDR3 bases are TGTGCCAGTAGTTATGGGGGCTCACCCCTCCACTTT. It specifies CASSYGGSPLHF.

The chain links TRBV9 to TRBJ1-6, with 7 bases identical to TRBD1. CDR3 length: 16 residues. With 0 bases clipped from V and 4 bases from J, the junction kept 4 bases outside the gene matches. Per the germline V gene, CDR1 is SGDLS and CDR2 is YYNGEE. For the CDR3, the DNA is TGTGCCAGCAGCGTAGGAGCGACAGGGTATAATTCACCCCTCCACTTT. Protein: CASSVGATGYNSPLHF.

DNA for the CDR3: TGTGCCAGCAGCAAAAAGGCCGGGGGAATGGTTAGCTACACCTTC. Protein sequence: CASSKKAGGMVSYTF. The rearrangement joins TRBV21-1 to TRBJ1-2. TRBV21-1 corresponds to a pseudogene. The CDR3 runs to 15 residues.

This rearrangement joins TRBV6-5 to TRBJ1-2; 7 nucleotides agree with TRBD1. This CDR3 comprises 14 residues. CDR1 MNHEY and CDR2 SVGAGI come from the germline V gene. The junction had 9 bases not matched to a gene; V was cut back by 7 bases and J by 4 bases. In nucleotides, the CDR3 is TGTGCCAGCAAAAACGGGCAGGGGGTCTATGGCTACACCTTC. It translates to CASKNGQGVYGYTF.

This chain joins TRBV7-2 and TRBJ2-1; 8 bases are shared with TRBD2. Germline CDR1 SGHTA, CDR2 FQGNSA. The CDR3 runs 19 residues. Trimming cost V 1 base and J 0 bases; bases outside gene matches: 11. The CDR3 nucleotides read TGTGCCAGCAGCTTAGGTCCTCCGACCGGGACTAGCTCCTACAATGAGCAGTTCTTC. Translation: CASSLGPPTGTSSYNEQFF.

This chain connects TRBV7-2 to TRBJ2-7; D remains unclear. This CDR3 comprises 12 residues. From germline, CDR1 is SGHTA and CDR2 FQGNSA. Between the trimmed V and J ends, which lost 1 base and 6 bases, there was a span of 7 bases. DNA for the CDR3: TGTGCCAGCAGCTTAGGGCGTTTCGAGCAGTACTTC. This sequence encodes CASSLGRFEQYF. Combining the CDR3 with reference TRBV7-2 and TRBJ2-7 gives the whole variable domain GAGVSQSPSNKVTEKGKDVELRCDPISGHTALYWYRQSLGQGLEFLIYFQGNSAPDKSGLPSDRFSAERTGGSVSTLTIQRTQQEDSAVYLCASSLGRFEQYFGPGTRLTVT.

The rearrangement uses TRBV11-3 and TRBJ2-7; TRBD1 might be the D (5 bases). The germline V and J ends were trimmed by 1 base and 3 bases, with 10 bases remaining between them. The CDR3 spans 14 residues. Germline CDR1 reads SGHNT; CDR2 reads YENEEA. CDR3 sequence reads: CASSLAGQDYEQYF. The DNA of the CDR3 is TGTGCCAGCAGCTTAGCCGGACAAGACTACGAGCAGTACTTC.

The DNA for the CDR3 is TGTGCCAGCAGCTTAGATCTTGGGCCCCCCACAGATACGCAGTATTTT. The encoded protein is CASSLDLGPPTDTQYF. The chain couples TRBV11-2 to TRBJ2-3; no clear D gene. The germline V gene encodes CDR1 SGHAT and CDR2 FQNNGV. V lost 0 bases, J lost 2 bases, and 12 bases lay in between. The CDR3 consists of 16 residues.

The V call is TRBV6-5, the J call TRBJ2-2; the D call may be TRBD1 or TRBD2 (5 bases each). The CDR3 covers 15 residues. Germline V gene lookup returns CDR1 MNHEY and CDR2 SVGAGI. V lost 2 bases to trimming and J lost 6 bases, with 13 bases between them. CDR3 residues: CASSYEYVGPGELFF. The DNA for the CDR3 is TGTGCCAGCAGTTACGAGTATGTGGGACCCGGGGAGCTGTTTTTT.

The chain is built from TRBV30 and TRBJ2-5, with 9 bases aligning to TRBD1. The V gene end was trimmed by 7 bases and the J gene end by 2 bases; junction bases not matched to a gene: 8. Germline V CDR1 and CDR2: GTSNPN, SVGIG (reference sequence). The CDR3 runs 14 residues. CDR3 protein: CASKQGTGQETQYF. CDR3 bases: TGTGCCTCGAAACAAGGGACAGGGCAAGAGACCCAGTACTTC.

The chain combines TRBV7-2 with TRBJ2-3, with a weak D call TRBD1 (5 bases). Germline lookup yields CDR1 SGHTA and CDR2 FQGNSA. V lost 4 bases and J 1 base, leaving 12 bases between the germline ends. This CDR3 comprises 15 residues. CDR3 protein: CASSSYRSRTDTQYF. The CDR3 DNA is TGTGCCAGCAGCTCTTACAGGAGCCGCACAGATACGCAGTATTTT. Filled out from reference TRBV7-2 and TRBJ2-3, the complete variable domain reads GAGVSQSPSNKVTEKGKDVELRCDPISGHTALYWYRQSLGQGLEFLIYFQGNSAPDKSGLPSDRFSAERTGGSVSTLTIQRTQQEDSAVYLCASSSYRSRTDTQYFGPGTRLTVL.

The chain uses TRBV10-2 and TRBJ1-1, with 7 bases that match TRBD1. The CDR3 has 13 amino acids. Per the germline V gene, CDR1 is WSHSY and CDR2 is SAAADI. The trim removed 6 bases at V and 11 bases at J, leaving 12 bases unmatched. In DNA, the CDR3 is TGCGCCAGCAGGGATTACAGGGGTTGGTCGGCTTTCTTT. It encodes CASRDYRGWSAFF.

The chain combines TRBV4-2 with TRBJ1-3; D is unresolved. The CDR3 runs 17 residues. Germline loops: CDR1 LGHNA, CDR2 YNFKEQ. The V end lost 4 bases, the J end lost 0 bases, and 16 bases lay between the germline ends. In DNA, the CDR3 is TGTGCCAGCAGCCGGACTATAGACCGACTCTCTGGAAACACCATATATTTT. It is translated as CASSRTIDRLSGNTIYF.

The gene calls are TRBV19 and TRBJ1-5, with D uncertain. CDR1 is LNHDA, CDR2 SQIVND, per germline (reference sequence). The CDR3 runs 16 residues. Between the trimmed V and J ends, which lost 3 bases and 0 bases, there was a span of 12 bases. CDR3 in DNA: TGTGCCAGTAGTATCATGCCCGATTATAGCAATCAGCCCCAGCATTTT. As protein: CASSIMPDYSNQPQHF.

The genes are TRBV5-1 and TRBJ2-7, with D perhaps TRBD1 (6 bases). Germline V CDR1 and CDR2: SGHRS, YFSETQ. Between the trimmed V and J ends, which lost 7 bases and 2 bases, there was a span of 16 bases. The CDR3 is made up of 14 amino acids. The DNA of the CDR3 is TGCGCCAGCGGGCAGGGGAATCCACCCTACGAGCAGTACTTC. It is translated as CASGQGNPPYEQYF.

V and J are TRBV19 and TRBJ1-1; D call uncertain. The CDR3 has 14 residues. Between the trimmed V and J ends, which lost 6 bases and 1 base, there was a span of 12 bases. The germline V gene encodes CDR1 LNHDA and CDR2 SQIVND (reference sequence). DNA for the CDR3: TGTGCCAGTAGCAAAAGGGCTGGGAACACTGAAGCTTTCTTT. It specifies CASSKRAGNTEAFF.

The chain carries TRBV6-5 and TRBJ1-1; TRBD1 matches 8 bases. V trimming: 7 bases; J trimming: 10 bases; junction bases outside the gene matches: 8. Germline V gives CDR1 MNHEY, CDR2 SVGAGI. The CDR3 is made up of 12 amino acids. The CDR3 here is CASTQGANRAFF. The DNA for the CDR3 is TGTGCCAGCACCCAGGGGGCGAATAGAGCTTTCTTT.

This chain links TRBV15 with TRBJ2-1; D might be TRBD2 (5 bases). This CDR3 has 15 amino acids. V was trimmed by 11 bases and J by 6 bases, leaving 23 bases between them. Germline CDR1 LNHNV, CDR2 YYDKDF (reference sequence). DNA for the CDR3: TGTGCCTCGGCCTATGGAGCGGCGAACCCCAATGAGCAGTTCTTC. Encoded protein: CASAYGAANPNEQFF.

The chain joins TRBV19 to TRBJ2-7; D assignment may be TRBD1 or TRBD2 (6 bases each). Trimming shortened V by 6 bases and J by 5 bases, and 23 bases separated the two germline ends. This CDR3 spans 16 amino acids. Germline V lookup: CDR1 LNHDA, CDR2 SQIVND (reference sequence). The CDR3 DNA follows: TGTGCCAGTAGCCCTCCCATTCGGGGGCCCGGGAACGAGCAGTACTTC. Translated, it gives CASSPPIRGPGNEQYF.

The chain has TRBV2 and TRBJ1-6, with a weak D call TRBD1 (6 bases). V was pared by 8 bases and J by 5 bases, with 13 bases between. This CDR3 is built from 14 residues. The germline CDR1 and CDR2 sequences are SNHLY and FYNNEI. The CDR3 spells CASSRGFDNSPLHF. The CDR3 DNA sequence: TGTGCCAGCTCGAGGGGGTTCGATAATTCACCCCTCCACTTT.

V usage is TRBV7-8 and J usage is TRBJ1-2; 7 bases align to TRBD1. The CDR3 has 15 residues. The junction had 11 bases not matched to a gene; V was cut back by 2 bases and J by 8 bases. The germline V gene encodes CDR1 SGHVS and CDR2 FQNEAQ. The CDR3 sequence is CASSLTGQPVGGYTF. In nucleotides, the CDR3 is TGTGCCAGCAGCTTAACGGGACAGCCAGTGGGGGGCTACACCTTC.